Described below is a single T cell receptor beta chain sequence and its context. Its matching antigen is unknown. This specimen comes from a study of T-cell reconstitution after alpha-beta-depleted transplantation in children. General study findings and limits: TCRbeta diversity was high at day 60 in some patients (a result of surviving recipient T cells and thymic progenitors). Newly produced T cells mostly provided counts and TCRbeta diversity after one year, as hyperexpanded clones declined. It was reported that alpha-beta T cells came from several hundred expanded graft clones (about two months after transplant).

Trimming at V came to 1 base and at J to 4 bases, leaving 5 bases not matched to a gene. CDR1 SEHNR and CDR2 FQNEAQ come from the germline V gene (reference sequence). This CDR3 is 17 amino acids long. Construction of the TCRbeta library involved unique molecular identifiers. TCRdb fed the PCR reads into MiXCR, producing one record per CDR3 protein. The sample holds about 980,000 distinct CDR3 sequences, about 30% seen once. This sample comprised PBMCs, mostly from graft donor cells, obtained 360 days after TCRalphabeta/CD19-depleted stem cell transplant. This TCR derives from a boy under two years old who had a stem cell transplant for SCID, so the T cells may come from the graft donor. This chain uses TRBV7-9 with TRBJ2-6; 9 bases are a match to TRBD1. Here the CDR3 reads CASSLERTGAGANVLTF. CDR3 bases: TGTGCCAGCAGCTTAGAGAGGACAGGGGCCGGGGCCAACGTCCTGACTTTC.